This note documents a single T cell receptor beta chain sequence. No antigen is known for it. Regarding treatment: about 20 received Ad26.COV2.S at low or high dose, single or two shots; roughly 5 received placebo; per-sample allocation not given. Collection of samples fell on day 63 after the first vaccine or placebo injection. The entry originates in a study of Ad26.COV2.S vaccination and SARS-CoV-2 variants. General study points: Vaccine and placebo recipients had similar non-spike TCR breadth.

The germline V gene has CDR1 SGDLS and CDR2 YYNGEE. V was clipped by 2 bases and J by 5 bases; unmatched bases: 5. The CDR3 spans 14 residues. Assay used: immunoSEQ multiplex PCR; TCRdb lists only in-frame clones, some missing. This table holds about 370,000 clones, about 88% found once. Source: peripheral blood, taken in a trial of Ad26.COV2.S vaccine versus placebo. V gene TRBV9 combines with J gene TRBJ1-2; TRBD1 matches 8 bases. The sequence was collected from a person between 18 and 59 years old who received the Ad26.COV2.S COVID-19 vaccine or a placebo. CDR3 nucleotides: TGTGCCAGCAGCGTCTCGGACAGGGCTTATGGCTACACCTTC. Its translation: CASSVSDRAYGYTF.